The text below deals with one T cell receptor beta chain. Its antigen is currently unknown. This entry is derived from a study of T cell repertoires in cytomegalovirus infection. Across the study: Epitope selection comprised recently identified HLA-C-restricted CMV epitopes and well-studied HLA-B-restricted CMV epitopes. Through public TCR beta signatures, both CMV infection and matching HLA type were indicated. Study findings and constraints: Ex vivo responses were dominated by HLA-C-restricted CMV-specific TCR beta clonotypes.

Germline V gene data show CDR1 as MDHEN and CDR2 as SYDVKM. Trimming removed 7 bases from V and 7 bases from J; junction bases left unmatched: 9. The CDR3 runs to 14 residues. TCRdb re-called the reads through MiXCR, storing one row per CDR3 protein. The repertoire holds 900,000 to 950,000 distinct CDR3 sequences, around 32% seen once, with more than 13% in the top ten. This TCR was recovered from a human donor in good health (CMV status not recorded). Some clones in this sample may be carry-over from other donors' samples. This chain uses TRBV28 with TRBJ2-1; TRBD2 agrees at 8 bases. The material was cultured CD8+ T cells from PBMCs, obtained from culture after CMV antigen stimulation. The CDR3 nucleotides read TGTGCCAGCACGAACGGGGGGGCACGGAATGAGCAGTTCTTC. Translating it yields CASTNGGARNEQFF.